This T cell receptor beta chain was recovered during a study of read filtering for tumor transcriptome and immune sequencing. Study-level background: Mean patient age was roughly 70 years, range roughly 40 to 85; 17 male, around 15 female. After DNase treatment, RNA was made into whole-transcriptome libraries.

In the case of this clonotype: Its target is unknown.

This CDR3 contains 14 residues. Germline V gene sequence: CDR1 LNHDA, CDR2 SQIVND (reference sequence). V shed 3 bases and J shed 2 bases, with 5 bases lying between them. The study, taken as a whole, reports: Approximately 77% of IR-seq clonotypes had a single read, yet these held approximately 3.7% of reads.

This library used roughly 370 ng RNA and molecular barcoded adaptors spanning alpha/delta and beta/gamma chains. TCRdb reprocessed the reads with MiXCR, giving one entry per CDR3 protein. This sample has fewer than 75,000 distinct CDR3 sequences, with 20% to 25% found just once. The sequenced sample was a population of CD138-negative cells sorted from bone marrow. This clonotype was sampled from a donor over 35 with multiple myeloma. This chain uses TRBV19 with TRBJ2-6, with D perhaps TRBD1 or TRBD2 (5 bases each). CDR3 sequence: CASSMGPGANVLTF. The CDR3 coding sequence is TGTGCCAGTAGTATGGGACCTGGGGCCAACGTCCTGACTTTC.